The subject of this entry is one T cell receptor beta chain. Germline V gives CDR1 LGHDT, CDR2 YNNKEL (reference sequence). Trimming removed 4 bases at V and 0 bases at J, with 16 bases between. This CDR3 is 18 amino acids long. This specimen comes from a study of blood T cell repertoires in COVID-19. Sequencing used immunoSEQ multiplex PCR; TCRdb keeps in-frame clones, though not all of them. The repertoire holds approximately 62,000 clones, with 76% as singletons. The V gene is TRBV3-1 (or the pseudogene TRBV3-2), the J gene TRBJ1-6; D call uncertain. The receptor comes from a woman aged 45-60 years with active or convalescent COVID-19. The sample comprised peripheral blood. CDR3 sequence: CASSRNWMGSSYNSPLHF. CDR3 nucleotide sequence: TGTGCCAGCAGCCGGAACTGGATGGGGAGCTCCTATAATTCACCCCTCCACTTT.